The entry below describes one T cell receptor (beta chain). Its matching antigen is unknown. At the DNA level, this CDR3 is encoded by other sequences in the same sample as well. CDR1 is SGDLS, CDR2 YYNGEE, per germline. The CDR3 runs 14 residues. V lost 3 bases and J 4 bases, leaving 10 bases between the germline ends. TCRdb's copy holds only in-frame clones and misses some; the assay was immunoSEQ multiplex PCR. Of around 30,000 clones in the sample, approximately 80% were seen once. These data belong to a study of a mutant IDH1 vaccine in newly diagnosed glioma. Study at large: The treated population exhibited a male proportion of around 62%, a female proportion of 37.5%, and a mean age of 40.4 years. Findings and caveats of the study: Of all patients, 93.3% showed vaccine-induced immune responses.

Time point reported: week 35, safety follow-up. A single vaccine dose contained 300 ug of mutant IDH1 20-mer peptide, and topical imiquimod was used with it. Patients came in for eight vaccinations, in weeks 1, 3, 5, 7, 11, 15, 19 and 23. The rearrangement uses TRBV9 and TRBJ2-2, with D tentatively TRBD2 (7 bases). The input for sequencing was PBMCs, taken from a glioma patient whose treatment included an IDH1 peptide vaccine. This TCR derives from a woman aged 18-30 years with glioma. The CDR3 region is CASSARGATGELFF. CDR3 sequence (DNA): TGTGCCAGCAGCGCTCGGGGGGCCACCGGGGAGCTGTTTTTT.